This is a list of T cell receptor beta chains from one sample in a study of control samples from healthy donors and cancer patients. The method was immunoSEQ multiplex PCR; TCRdb's version includes in-frame clones alone and lacks a portion of them. The sample carries about 170,000 clones, around 93% recorded once. The specimen was blood. The receptors derive from a woman aged 60-75 years in good health. Both conserved end residues are part of each CDR3. The D gene is left open where the match is weak. Only some rows state a clone size, as once, few, many or a class for expanded clones.

TRBV4-3,NA,TRBD1,TRBJ2-5,CASSQEYWTGGAETQYF,TGCGCCAGCAGCCAAGAATATTGGACAGGGGGCGCGGAGACCCAGTACTTC
TRBV10-3,NA,NA,TRBJ2-3,CAISESKSPRPNTQYF,TGTGCCATCAGTGAGTCGAAATCCCCAAGACCGAATACGCAGTATTTT
TRBV5-1,NA,NA,TRBJ1-1,CASSFTGNTEAFF,TGCGCCAGCAGCTTTACGGGAAACACTGAAGCTTTCTTT
TRBV5-1,NA,NA,TRBJ2-7,CASSLGGTGRIGEQYF,TGCGCCAGCAGCTTGGGGGGCACAGGCAGGATAGGAGAGCAGTACTTC
TRBV5-5,NA,NA,TRBJ1-1,CASSLRTTTNTEAFF,TGTGCCAGCAGCTTGAGGACAACCACCAACACTGAAGCTTTCTTT
TRBV30,NA,TRBD2,TRBJ2-3,CAWSENSGGAWDTQYF,TGTGCCTGGAGTGAGAATAGCGGGGGGGCGTGGGATACGCAGTATTTT
TRBV18,NA,TRBD2,TRBJ2-3,CASSPTSGGPGDTQYF,TGTGCCAGCTCACCGACTAGCGGGGGGCCGGGAGATACGCAGTATTTT
TRBV7-8,NA,NA,TRBJ2-3,CASSAYKSDTQYF,TGTGCCAGCAGCGCATACAAGAGCGATACGCAGTATTTT
TRBV7-2,NA,TRBD2,TRBJ2-1,CASSYHSGGASYNEQFF,TGTGCCAGCAGCTATCATAGCGGGGGGGCTAGCTACAATGAGCAGTTCTTC
TRBV5-1,NA,TRBD1,TRBJ1-3,CASSLQGEGNTIYF,TGCGCCAGCAGCTTACAGGGGGAAGGAAACACCATATATTTT
TRBV7-8,NA,TRBD1,TRBJ1-1,CASSGQGYSEAFF,TGTGCCAGCAGCGGACAGGGGTACTCTGAAGCTTTCTTT
TRBV19,few,NA,TRBJ2-7,CASSIREGNYEQYF,TGTGCCAGTAGTATACGTGAGGGGAACTACGAGCAGTACTTC
TRBV9,NA,NA,TRBJ1-1,CASSNRNTEAFF,TGTGCCAGCAGCAACAGGAACACTGAAGCTTTCTTT
TRBV5-5,NA,NA,TRBJ2-3,CASSLVRTDTQYF,TGTGCCAGCAGCTTGGTCCGCACAGATACGCAGTATTTT
TRBV2,NA,NA,TRBJ2-5,CASLVTGSNWETQYF,TGTGCCAGCTTGGTAACAGGGAGTAATTGGGAGACCCAGTACTTC
TRBV9,NA,NA,TRBJ1-1,CASSVVSSNTEAFF,TGTGCCAGCAGCGTAGTCTCCAGCAACACTGAAGCTTTCTTT
TRBV14,NA,NA,TRBJ1-3,CASSQGSLAGNTIYF,TGTGCCAGCAGCCAAGGGTCGCTGGCTGGAAACACCATATATTTT
TRBV19,NA,NA,TRBJ1-3,CASSSLLTESGNTIYF,TGTGCCAGTAGTTCTCTACTAACAGAATCTGGAAACACCATATATTTT
TRBV7-9,NA,NA,TRBJ1-1,CASSTGTPQAFF,TGTGCCAGCAGCACCGGGACACCTCAAGCTTTCTTT
TRBV6-2/TRBV6-3,NA,NA,TRBJ1-5,CASSFTYSNQPQHF,TGTGCCAGCAGTTTCACGTATAGCAATCAGCCCCAGCATTTT
TRBV5-1,NA,TRBD1,TRBJ1-2,CASSLADRANFDGYTF,TGCGCCAGCAGCTTGGCCGACAGGGCGAATTTTGACGGCTACACCTTC
TRBV9,NA,NA,TRBJ2-3,CASSQTTSSRHTDTQYF,TGTGCCAGCAGCCAAACTACTAGCAGCCGGCACACAGATACGCAGTATTTT
TRBV7-2,NA,TRBD1,TRBJ1-6,CASSITGGGNSPLHF,TGTGCCAGCAGCATCACAGGGGGCGGAAATTCACCCCTCCACTTT
TRBV9,NA,NA,TRBJ1-4,CASSGGRSGEKLFF,TGTGCCAGCAGCGGCGGTAGGTCGGGTGAAAAACTGTTTTTT
TRBV1,once,NA,TRBJ2-7,CTSYAGGVYEQYF,TGCACCTCGTACGCGGGGGGGGTTTACGAGCAGTACTTC
TRBV7-9,NA,NA,TRBJ1-1,CASSPRGDWVNTEAFF,TGTGCCAGCAGCCCTCGGGGGGACTGGGTGAACACTGAAGCTTTCTTT
TRBV28,NA,NA,TRBJ1-2,CASRGDRPRIYGYTF,TGTGCCAGCCGGGGAGACCGGCCCCGGATCTATGGCTACACCTTC
TRBV29-1,NA,TRBD1,TRBJ1-2,CSARQGLIGGYTF,TGCAGCGCGAGACAGGGGTTAATCGGTGGCTACACCTTC
TRBV5-1,NA,NA,TRBJ2-5,CASSPGTNQETQYF,TGCGCCAGCAGTCCCGGGACAAATCAAGAGACCCAGTACTTC
TRBV30,NA,NA,TRBJ2-7,CAWKGSSYEQYF,TGTGCCTGGAAAGGGAGCTCCTACGAGCAGTACTTC
TRBV18,NA,NA,TRBJ2-6,CASSPGDGSGANVLTF,TGTGCCAGCTCACCGGGGGACGGCTCTGGGGCCAACGTCCTGACTTTC
TRBV6-5,NA,NA,TRBJ1-3,CASSREEGNTIYF,TGTGCCAGCAGTAGAGAGGAAGGAAACACCATATATTTT
TRBV29-1,NA,TRBD1,TRBJ2-4,CSVVPGQKNIQYF,TGCAGCGTTGTCCCGGGACAGAAAAACATTCAGTACTTC
TRBV30,NA,NA,TRBJ2-3,CAWNGGEGTQYF,TGTGCCTGGAATGGCGGGGAAGGAACGCAGTATTTT
TRBV19,NA,NA,TRBJ1-1,CASTSEGLFEMNTEAFF,TGTGCCAGTACCTCGGAAGGGTTGTTTGAAATGAACACTGAAGCTTTCTTT
TRBV7-6,NA,NA,TRBJ2-6,CASSLAEGLAGANVLTF,TGTGCCAGCAGCTTAGCTGAGGGGCTGGCTGGGGCCAACGTCCTGACTTTC